This T cell receptor beta chain was retrieved from a study of PD-L1 blockade in urothelial cancer. The J segment lost 7 bases and the V segment lost 5 bases, leaving 9 bases of the junction unmatched. Per germline, CDR1 MDHEN and CDR2 SYDVKM. This CDR3 has 14 residues. Only in-frame clones appear in the TCRdb table, and some are missing; sequencing was by immunoSEQ multiplex PCR. The sample shows roughly 50,000 clones, 85% of them seen only once. Noted time point: pretreatment peripheral blood. Sequenced material: PBMCs, taken around atezolizumab (anti-PD-L1) treatment. The clonotype originates from a man in his 70s with urothelial cancer. The chain joins TRBV28 to TRBJ2-3; 7 positions match TRBD2. CDR3 DNA: TGTGCCAGCAGTGACGAGACTAGCAGAAATACGCAGTATTTT. Protein product: CASSDETSRNTQYF.